Below, one T cell receptor beta chain is given with its context. Its specificity is not known. From germline, CDR1 is SGHTA and CDR2 FQGNSA. V was pared by 5 bases and J by 6 bases, with 14 bases between. The CDR3 covers 13 residues. The data stem from a study of beta chain features in type 1 diabetes. Study results and caveats: A moderate, significant TCRB CDR3 shortening appeared in type 1 diabetes across four CD4+ subsets.

The study reverse transcribed the entire isolated RNA, so it sequenced expressed TCRB transcripts. Libraries were prepared by immunoSEQ multiplex PCR; TCRdb keeps only in-frame clonotypes and omits some of them. The sample includes a few hundred thousand clones, 8% to 10% of them seen just once. The sequencing sample was made of central memory CD4+ T cells from blood. This sequence originates from a young man with type 1 diabetes. The chain employs TRBV7-2 and TRBJ2-7; tentative D call: TRBD2 (5 bases). The CDR3: CASSPTPGVEQYF. CDR3 sequence (DNA): TGTGCCAGCAGCCCCACTCCCGGGGTCGAGCAGTACTTC.